This is a list of T cell receptor beta chains from one sample in a study of cytomegalovirus exposure and HLA in healthy donors. Some clones are missing from TCRdb's copy, which holds only in-frame ones; the method was immunoSEQ multiplex PCR. This sample carries about 140,000 clones, roughly 68% of them seen once, and the ten largest clones take around 9.3%. Sequencing was performed on PBMCs. The source of these receptors is a man under 40 in good health and CMV-seropositive. Each CDR3 is given with its conserved first and last residue. The D gene is left open where the match is weak. Some rows have no size entry. The others give once, few or many, or a class for an expanded clone.

few	TRBV5-1	.	TRBJ1-1	TGCGCCAGCAGCCCCAGCGGGGGGACTGAAGCTTTCTTT	CASSPSGGTEAFF
.	TRBV7-9	.	TRBJ2-3	TGTGCCAGCAGCTTACGAGGAGCCACTAGCACAGATACGCAGTATTTT	CASSLRGATSTDTQYF
.	TRBV7-7	TRBD1	TRBJ2-7	TGTGCTAGCAGCTTGGGGCCAGGGGGTTCCTACGAGCAGTACTTC	CASSLGPGGSYEQYF
once	TRBV18	TRBD1	TRBJ2-7	TGTGCCAGCTCACCCCGGGACAGGGAGACGGGCGAGCAGTACTTC	CASSPRDRETGEQYF
.	TRBV28	TRBD2	TRBJ2-5	TGTGCCAGCGCCGGCGGGGGAGGCAATGGGGGCCAAGAGACCCAGTACTTC	CASAGGGGNGGQETQYF
.	TRBV7-6	.	TRBJ2-7	TGTGCCAGCAGCTTAAGGTTGCAGGGAAACTACGAGCAGTACTTC	CASSLRLQGNYEQYF
.	TRBV19	.	TRBJ2-7	TGTGCCAGTAGTATCAACGCCAGGGTGAGCGTCGAGCAGTACTTC	CASSINARVSVEQYF
.	TRBV7-8	.	TRBJ1-5	TGTGCCAGCAGCCCGCTACAGGGGCCCCAGCATTTT	CASSPLQGPQHF
.	TRBV19	TRBD2	TRBJ2-1	TGTGCCAGTAGTATAGATGCGGGAGGGCCTTACAATGAGCAGTTCTTC	CASSIDAGGPYNEQFF
.	TRBV7-9	.	TRBJ2-2	TGTGCCAGCAGCTTAGTTAGTAACACCGGGGAGCTGTTTTTT	CASSLVSNTGELFF
.	TRBV5-1	.	TRBJ2-2	TGCGCCAGCAGCTTCGACAGGTATACCGGGGAGCTGTTTTTT	CASSFDRYTGELFF
.	TRBV10-1	.	TRBJ2-2	TGCGCCAGCTCCCCGGCCGAGGGTCCGGGGGAGCTGTTTTTT	CASSPAEGPGELFF
.	TRBV5-1	TRBD2	TRBJ2-2	TGCGCCAGCGGCGCCCGGGAGGACGAATACCACGGGGAGCTGTTTTTT	CASGAREDEYHGELFF
.	TRBV7-7	.	TRBJ2-7	TGTGCCAGCAGCTTTAGGACAGACTACGAGCAGTACTTC	CASSFRTDYEQYF
.	TRBV7-6	TRBD2	TRBJ2-1	TGTGCCAGCAGCTTAGCTGGCGGGAGGGCTGGTGAGCAGTTCTTC	CASSLAGGRAGEQFF
.	TRBV21-1	.	TRBJ1-2	TGCGGGGTGGTCGGGAAGTTTTATGGCTACACCTTC	CGVVGKFYGYTF